Shown below are 15 T cell receptor beta chains from a single sample sequenced in a study of blood T cell repertoires in COVID-19. Only in-frame clones appear in the TCRdb table, and some are missing; sequencing was by immunoSEQ multiplex PCR. There are tens of thousands of clones in the sample; 80% to 90% occur only once, and 15% to 20% lies in the top ten. Sequencing input: peripheral blood. The receptors derive from a woman aged 55-75 years with acute or convalescent COVID-19.

The genes are TRBV28 and TRBJ1-2, with D tentatively TRBD1 (6 bases). Per germline, CDR1 MDHEN and CDR2 SYDVKM. V gave up 6 bases and J gave up 7 bases, with 18 bases separating them. The CDR3 runs 14 residues. The CDR3 is CASSAAVGAFGYTF. The CDR3 DNA reads as TGTGCCAGCAGCGCCGCCGTGGGGGCGTTTGGCTACACCTTC.

The chain employs TRBV7-8 and TRBJ1-1; no reliable D call. Germline V gene sequence: CDR1 SGHVS, CDR2 FQNEAQ. V lost 5 bases and J 1 base, leaving 17 bases between the germline ends. This CDR3 spans 16 amino acids. The CDR3 DNA sequence: TGTGCCAGCAGCCCATATGCATGGGGAGCGAACACTGAAGCTTTCTTT. Translation: CASSPYAWGANTEAFF.

The V and J genes are TRBV3-1 (or the pseudogene TRBV3-2) and TRBJ1-2; D not resolved. With 0 bases removed from V and 1 base from J, the gap between germline ends came to 6 bases. The V gene's germline CDR1 is LGHDT and CDR2 YNNKEL (reference sequence). CDR3 length: 14 amino acids. The CDR3, as DNA: TGTGCCAGCAGCCAAGATCTAAGTAACTATGGCTACACCTTC. This sequence encodes CASSQDLSNYGYTF.

The rearrangement joins TRBV9 to TRBJ1-4, with 11 positions matching TRBD1. This CDR3 is 16 amino acids long. Germline CDR1 and CDR2: SGDLS and YYNGEE. V was pared by 4 bases and J by 0 bases, with 2 bases of the junction left unmatched. The CDR3: CASSPGQGATNEKLFF. CDR3 in DNA: TGTGCCAGCAGCCCGGGACAGGGGGCAACTAATGAAAAACTGTTTTTT.

The rearrangement uses TRBV30 and TRBJ1-5, with 8 bases identical to TRBD1. After removal of 2 bases from V and 1 base from J, the junction contained 4 bases not matched to a gene. Germline loops: CDR1 GTSNPN, CDR2 SVGIG (reference sequence). The CDR3 runs 15 residues. The CDR3 sequence is CAWSQGARSNQPQHF. CDR3 nucleotides: TGTGCCTGGAGTCAGGGGGCAAGGAGCAATCAGCCCCAGCATTTT. Complete variable domain (other parts from reference TRBV30 and TRBJ1-5): SQTIHQWPATLVQPVGSPLSLECTVEGTSNPNLYWYRQAAGRGLQLLFYSVGIGQISSEVPQNLSASRPQDRQFILSSKKLLLSDSGFYLCAWSQGARSNQPQHFGDGTRLSIL.

The genes are TRBV7-2 and TRBJ1-4; 8 bases agree with TRBD1. The CDR3 totals 15 residues. Losses at the gene ends were 1 base for V and 4 bases for J; bases not matched to a gene: 2. Germline values: CDR1 SGHTA, CDR2 FQGNSA. CDR3 amino acids: CASSLDRGFNEKLFF. CDR3 sequence (DNA): TGTGCCAGCAGCTTAGACAGGGGGTTTAATGAAAAACTGTTTTTT.

This clone has just one count. The chain carries TRBV2 and TRBJ2-5; TRBD1 matches 10 bases. Germline assignment: CDR1 SNHLY and CDR2 FYNNEI. This CDR3 comprises 17 residues. The V and J ends lost 2 bases and 5 bases, in that order; junction bases with no gene match: 11. The CDR3 loop is CASSERGTGVHRETQYF. As DNA, the CDR3 is TGTGCCAGCAGTGAAAGGGGGACAGGGGTCCATCGGGAGACCCAGTACTTC. Filled out from reference TRBV2 and TRBJ2-5, the complete variable domain reads EPEVTQTPSHQVTQMGQEVILRCVPISNHLYFYWYRQILGQKVEFLVSFYNNEISEKSEIFDDQFSVERPDGSNFTLKIRSTKLEDSAMYFCASSERGTGVHRETQYFGPGTRLLVL.

The rearrangement links TRBV30 to TRBJ2-5; D is ambiguous. Germline lookup yields CDR1 GTSNPN and CDR2 SVGIG (reference sequence). The CDR3 covers 15 residues. The V end was cut by 4 bases, the J end by 1 base, with 16 bases between. CDR3 protein: CAWITPDNPQETQYF. CDR3 nucleotides: TGTGCCTGGATTACCCCTGACAACCCCCAAGAGACCCAGTACTTC.

This chain connects TRBV2 to TRBJ1-4; D perhaps matches TRBD1 (6 bases). Looked up from germline, CDR1 is SNHLY and CDR2 is FYNNEI. Trimming stripped 8 bases from V and 7 bases from J, with 17 bases between. The CDR3 extends over 14 amino acids. This CDR3 is CASRDTTGAEKLFF. Written as DNA, the CDR3 is TGTGCCAGCCGGGACACTACTGGGGCTGAAAAACTGTTTTTT.

V and J are TRBV5-8 and TRBJ1-2; D is ambiguous. Germline V gene sequence: CDR1 SGHTS, CDR2 YDEGEE. The CDR3 consists of 14 residues. V was pared by 0 bases and J by 3 bases, with 9 bases between. The CDR3 spells CASSLAYIHYGYTF. CDR3 nucleotides: TGTGCCAGCAGCTTGGCCTATATCCACTATGGCTACACCTTC.

The chain has TRBV7-9 and TRBJ2-2; no definite D call. V was pared by 1 base and J by 3 bases, with 6 bases between. CDR3 length equals 14 residues. CDR1 SEHNR and CDR2 FQNEAQ come from the germline V gene (reference sequence). CDR3: CASSLDTYTGELFF. As DNA, the CDR3 is TGTGCCAGCAGCTTAGACACCTACACCGGGGAGCTGTTTTTT.

This sequence joins TRBV7-2 and TRBJ2-2, with 8 bases that match TRBD2. CDR3 length equals 13 residues. Germline V gene lookup returns CDR1 SGHTA and CDR2 FQGNSA. V dropped 10 bases and J dropped 7; count of bases not matched to a gene: 8. The chain's CDR3 is CATQTSGSGELFF. In DNA, the CDR3 is TGTGCCACACAAACCAGCGGGAGCGGGGAGCTGTTTTTT.

The CDR3: CASSFRADSEQYF. CDR3 bases: TGTGCCAGCAGTTTCAGGGCGGACAGCGAGCAGTACTTC. This chain joins TRBV12-3 or TRBV12-4 and TRBJ2-7; weak D call: TRBD1 (6 bases). The CDR3 is made up of 13 amino acids. Deletions cut 3 bases from V and 6 bases from J, with 12 bases between.

The rearrangement links TRBV29-1 to TRBJ2-7, with 11 bases matching TRBD2. Germline values: CDR1 SQVTM, CDR2 ANQGSEA. V lost 4 bases to trimming and J lost 0 bases; unmatched junction nucleotides: 2. This CDR3 has 14 residues. CDR3 nucleotides: TGCAGCGTTGGACTAGCGGGAAACTCCTACGAGCAGTACTTC. This encodes CSVGLAGNSYEQYF.

The chain recombines TRBV6-4 with TRBJ2-1; tentative D call: TRBD1 (6 bases). The V gene's germline CDR1 is MRHNA and CDR2 SNTAGT. The CDR3 length is 16 residues. V gave up 0 bases and J gave up 2 bases, with 11 bases separating them. CDR3 residues: CASSDSRGSTYNEQFF. CDR3 bases: TGTGCCAGCAGTGACTCTAGGGGGTCTACCTACAATGAGCAGTTCTTC.